The 2 T cell receptor beta chains reported below all come from one sample, sequenced in a study of blood T cell repertoires in COVID-19. This table comes from immunoSEQ multiplex PCR, and its TCRdb copy is limited to in-frame clones, with some not included. The sample yields 50,000 to 75,000 clones, roughly 76% seen once. Material: peripheral blood. The receptors were sampled from a human donor in a cohort sampled during active COVID-19.

The rearrangement links TRBV14 to TRBJ2-1, with D possibly TRBD1 on 5 matching bases. Trimming pared 0 bases from V and 8 bases from J, leaving 14 bases between. CDR1 and CDR2 from the germline V gene are SGHDN and FVKESK. The CDR3 extends over 15 amino acids. For the CDR3, the DNA is TGTGCCAGCAGCCAAGAAGGACAAAGGTTCGATGAGCAGTTCTTC. Amino acids: CASSQEGQRFDEQFF.

The chain links TRBV18 to TRBJ2-7; D might be TRBD1 (5 bases). V was shortened by 4 bases and J by 2 bases, with 15 bases between the two germline ends. The germline gives CDR1 KGHSH, CDR2 LQKENI. This CDR3 comprises 15 residues. The CDR3 DNA follows: TGTGCCAGCTCACGCAATGGGGCGAATACCTACGAGCAGTACTTC. This translates into CASSRNGANTYEQYF.